A single sample gave rise to the 23 T cell receptor beta chains below, sequenced in a study of tumor and adjacent non-tumor tissue in lung cancer listed by TCRdb under 2018. RNA was extracted from bulk unsorted tissue and checked for quality with a NanoDrop ND-1000 and an Agilent 2100. Libraries were made using multiplex PCR. The sequencer was an Illumina HiSeq 2500. TCRbeta libraries were built by three rounds of nested PCR using primers (Table S4), following protocols modified from ARM-PCR. The raw public reads went through TCRdb reprocessing: fastp at Q25, MiXCR clone calling, in-frame beta chains kept. Merged by CDR3 protein, the rows form single entries marked with the most common genes and DNA. This sample has about 80,000 distinct CDR3 sequences in its table, and around 77% of those were observed once. Under 9.5% of the sample belongs to the ten largest clones. The sample comprised lung tumor tissue. The receptors originated from a middle-aged woman with non-small cell lung cancer.

For this clonotype: It may be a read error: a sequence one base away is much more abundant. Here the CDR3 reads CTSSPDLAQYF. The CDR3 bases are TGTACCAGCAGCCCGGACCTCGCCCAGTACTTC. The chain recombines TRBV7-8 with TRBJ2-5; D gene ambiguous. The V gene's germline CDR1 is SGHVS and CDR2 FQNEAQ. The length of the CDR3 is 11 residues.

The table lists this clonotype with many counts. Here the CDR3 omits its conserved ending phenylalanine or tryptophan, so a read error is the likely source. This chain connects TRBV6-5 to TRBJ1-4, with D unresolved. The CDR3 runs to 16 residues. Germline CDR1 is MNHEY and CDR2 is SVGAGI. V shed 6 bases and J shed 1 base, with 15 bases lying between them. The CDR3 DNA follows: TGTGCCAGCAGACCACATAGGCGGGGAACTAATGAAAAACTGTTTTTA. Translation: CASRPHRRGTNEKLFL.

Regarding this clonotype: A much larger clone lies a single base off, so this may be a read error. The V gene is TRBV6-5, the J gene TRBJ1-4, with no clear D. CDR1 is MNHEY and CDR2 is SVGAGI in the germline V gene. The CDR3 extends over 14 amino acids. Trimming took 4 bases from V and 8 from J, leaving 14 bases between them. The CDR3 sequence: CASSWTRSEEKLFF. CDR3 sequence (DNA): TGTGCCAGCAGTTGGACCCGCTCGGAGGAAAAACTGTTTTTT.

As to this clonotype: One end of the junction is discordant with germline, which a read error may explain. V gene TRBV11-2 combines with J gene TRBJ2-5, with D unresolved. The CDR3 contains 15 residues. From germline, CDR1 is SGHAT and CDR2 FQNNGV. The chain's CDR3 is CAGSLATRVGETQYF. In DNA, the CDR3 is TGTGCCGGCAGCTTAGCCACCCGGGTAGGGGAGACCCAGTACTTC. Full variable domain (rest looked up from reference TRBV11-2 and TRBJ2-5): EAGVAQSPRYKIIEKRQSVAFWCNPISGHATLYWYQQILGQGPKLLIQFQNNGVVDDSQLPKDRFSAERLKGVDSTLKIQPAKLEDSAVYLCAGSLATRVGETQYFGPGTRLLVL.

As for this clonotype: This could be a read error, since a much larger clone is one nucleotide away. The chain is built from TRBV5-5 and TRBJ1-1; D possibly corresponds to TRBD1 (5 bases). CDR1 is SGHKS and CDR2 is YYEKEE in the germline V gene (reference sequence). The CDR3 covers 13 residues. As DNA, the CDR3 is TGTGCCAGCAGCTTGTTTGGGGGTACTGGAGCTTTCTTT. Encoded protein: CASSLFGGTGAFF.

Turning to this clonotype: The final CDR3 position lacks the conserved phenylalanine or tryptophan, pointing to a likely read error. V usage is TRBV4-2 and J usage is TRBJ1-1; 7 positions agree with TRBD1. CDR1 is LGHNA, CDR2 YNFKEQ, per germline. The CDR3 is 12 residues long. CDR3 sequence reads: CAGSPTGWEAFL. In nucleotides, the CDR3 is TGTGCCGGCAGCCCGACAGGGTGGGAAGCTTTCCTT.

For this clonotype: One end of the junction fails to match germline, which may point to a read error. The chain combines TRBV29-1 with TRBJ1-4; perhaps TRBD1 as D (5 bases). The CDR3 covers 14 residues. Germline values: CDR1 SQVTM, CDR2 ANQGSEA. The CDR3 DNA reads TGTACCGTACAAACAGGACATCCGAATGAAAAACTGTTTTTT. This sequence encodes CTVQTGHPNEKLFF. Variable domain in full (rest from reference TRBV29-1 and TRBJ1-4): SAVISQKPSRDICQRGTSLTIQCQVDSQVTMMFWYRQQPGQSLTLIATANQGSEATYESGFVIDKFPISRPNLTFSTLTVSNMSPEDSSIYLCTVQTGHPNEKLFFGSGTQLSVL.

This sequence joins TRBV11-2 and TRBJ2-2, with D possibly being TRBD1 (6 bases). The CDR3 has 14 amino acids. Germline lookup yields CDR1 SGHAT and CDR2 FQNNGV. V lost 7 bases and J lost 7, with 16 bases in between. The CDR3 DNA follows: TGTGCCAGCAACTTTTGGGCACAGGGCGGGGAGCTGTTTTTT. This translates into CASNFWAQGGELFF.

Points on this clonotype: A read error may produce the germline difference seen at one junction end. The V gene is TRBV11-2, the J gene TRBJ2-6, with D unclear. CDR3 length equals 17 residues. Germline V gene sequence: CDR1 SGHAT, CDR2 FQNNGV. The CDR3 nucleotides read TGTGCCATCAGCCTGAACTTGAAGGGCTCTGGGACCAACGTCCTGACTTTC. Protein sequence: CAISLNLKGSGTNVLTF.

On this clonotype: The junction differs from germline at one of its ends, possibly a read error. The chain uses TRBV29-1 and TRBJ1-5, with TRBD1 identical over 9 bases. CDR1 SQVTM and CDR2 ANQGSEA come from the germline V gene. This CDR3 contains 14 residues. The CDR3 bases are TGTAGCGTGAAGGACAGGGGAGTAGGAGGGTCCCAGCATTTT. Its protein product is CSVKDRGVGGSQHF.

Remarks on this clonotype: This clone may be a read error of a much larger clone one base away. The rearrangement uses TRBV24-1 and TRBJ2-1, with D unclear. Germline values: CDR1 KGHDR, CDR2 SFDVKD. CDR3 length: 15 residues. The CDR3 DNA follows: TGTGCCATCAGTGATCCTGCGACCAACTACAATGAGCAGTTCTTC. It codes for CAISDPATNYNEQFF.

About this clonotype: A much larger clone differs from this one at a single base, so this may be a read error. V gene TRBV11-2 combines with J gene TRBJ2-3; TRBD2 matches 12 bases. The CDR3 is 17 residues long. Germline CDR1 reads SGHAT; CDR2 reads FQNNGV. The CDR3 DNA reads as TGTGCCAGCATCTTTTCACTAGCGGGGGGCTCCACAGATACGCAGTGTTTT. The encoded protein is CASIFSLAGGSTDTQCF. Complete variable domain (other parts from reference TRBV11-2 and TRBJ2-3): EAGVAQSPRYKIIEKRQSVAFWCNPISGHATLYWYQQILGQGPKLLIQFQNNGVVDDSQLPKDRFSAERLKGVDSTLKIQPAKLEDSAVYLCASIFSLAGGSTDTQCFGPGTRLTVL.

With respect to this clonotype: Mismatch with germline at one junction end may stem from a read error. This chain joins TRBV6-5 and TRBJ2-6; a weak D match, TRBD2 (5 bases). CDR1 MNHEY and CDR2 SVGAGI come from the germline V gene. The CDR3 extends over 18 amino acids. In DNA form, the CDR3 reads TGTGCCAGCATTTACAAGGTTCATTCTAAGGACTGGGCCAATGTCCTGACTTTC. It encodes CASIYKVHSKDWANVLTF.

The rearrangement links TRBV5-8 to TRBJ2-1, with D tentatively TRBD2 (5 bases). This CDR3 has 13 residues. Trimming shortened V by 2 bases and J by 7 bases, and 10 bases separated the two germline ends. The germline V gene encodes CDR1 SGHTS and CDR2 YDEGEE. CDR3 sequence: CASSLLPGNEQFF. The CDR3 DNA sequence: TGTGCCAGCAGCTTACTCCCGGGGAATGAGCAGTTCTTC.

Comments on this clonotype: Germline is not matched at one junction end, which may reflect a read error. The CDR3 loop is CASTGQGKGTGAFF. The CDR3 nucleotides are TGTGCCAGCACTGGCCAGGGGAAGGGCACTGGAGCTTTCTTT. The chain joins TRBV6-6 to TRBJ1-1; TRBD1 is a possible D gene (6 bases). The V gene's germline CDR1 is MNHNY and CDR2 SVGAGI (reference sequence). The CDR3 has 14 amino acids.

About this clonotype itself: The conserved final phenylalanine or tryptophan is absent from the CDR3, which likely points to a read error. The CDR3 here is CASSQDISVLTL. CDR3 in DNA: TGTGCCAGCAGCCAAGATATTAGCGTCCTGACTTTG. V and J are TRBV4-2 and TRBJ2-6; D remains unclear. Trimming cost V 0 bases and J 12 bases, with 6 bases left between them. The CDR3 covers 12 residues. Germline-derived CDR1 and CDR2 are LGHNA and YNFKEQ.

With respect to this clonotype: At one end, the junction sequence differs from germline, possibly due to a read error. This chain links TRBV6-5 with TRBJ1-5; TRBD1 matches at 8 bases. The CDR3 has 13 residues. Germline CDR1 is MNHEY and CDR2 is SVGAGI. CDR3 sequence reads: CASKSGGIQPQHF. The CDR3 DNA follows: TGTGCCAGCAAGTCAGGGGGCATTCAGCCTCAGCATTTT.

Note on this clonotype: With a much larger clone just one base away, this may be a read error. The J gene is TRBJ1-2, the V gene TRBV30; 7 bases are shared with TRBD1. After removal of 0 bases from V and 6 bases from J, the junction contained 7 bases not matched to a gene. The CDR3 loop spans 14 amino acids. Per germline, CDR1 GTSNPN and CDR2 SVGIG (reference sequence). The DNA for the CDR3 is TGTGCCTGGAGTGTTCTAACCAGGGGGAATGGCTACACCTTC. It encodes CAWSVLTRGNGYTF.

The rearrangement joins TRBV11-2 to TRBJ1-1; a possible D gene is TRBD1 (5 bases). In germline, CDR1 is SGHAT, CDR2 FQNNGV. The CDR3 runs to 13 residues. V lost 1 base and J lost 10, with 13 bases in between. The chain's CDR3 is CASSLAGDSRAFF. Here the CDR3 DNA reads TGTGCCAGCAGCTTAGCGGGGGACTCGCGAGCTTTCTTT.

In the case of this clonotype: A read error may explain this, as a much larger clone is one base away. The chain combines TRBV28 with TRBJ1-1; D call uncertain. The germline V gene encodes CDR1 MDHEN and CDR2 SYDVKM. This CDR3 is 12 amino acids long. V gave up 5 bases and J gave up 11 bases, with 15 bases separating them. CDR3 DNA sequence: TGTGCCAGCAGTCCCTCCGAAGAAGGGGCTTTCTTT. Residues: CASSPSEEGAFF.

By share, this clonotype ranks as medium-sized (0.01 to 0.1%). The CDR3 region has the DNA TGCGCCAGCAGCCAAGGGGGTAGACTAGCGGGAAGTGGCAATGAGCAGTTCTTC. This gives the protein CASSQGGRLAGSGNEQFF. V usage is TRBV4-1 and J usage is TRBJ2-1, with 11 bases lining up with TRBD2. Trimming cost V 1 base and J 6 bases; bases outside gene matches: 11. CDR1 and CDR2 (germline): MGHRA, YSYEKL. This CDR3 spans 18 amino acids.

As regards this clonotype: Relative to the germline gene, one junction end is altered; a read error may explain this. J is TRBJ2-1 and V is TRBV5-4, with 10 bases matching TRBD2. From germline, CDR1 is SGHNT and CDR2 YYREEE (reference sequence). The CDR3 totals 14 residues. CDR3 nucleotides: TGTACCAACAGCTTAACTAGCGGGGACAATGAGCAGTTATTC. Its protein is CTNSLTSGDNEQLF.

In its sample, this clonotype was seen many times. The gene calls are TRBV5-1 and TRBJ2-3; 13 nucleotides align to TRBD2. The trim removed 0 bases at V and 5 bases at J, leaving 6 bases unmatched. The CDR3 runs 17 residues. Germline V lookup: CDR1 SGHRS, CDR2 YFSETQ. The CDR3 DNA is TGCGCCAGCAGCTTGGTAACTAGCGGGGGGGGAGAAGATACGCAGTATTTT. Its protein is CASSLVTSGGGEDTQYF. Complete variable domain (other parts from reference TRBV5-1 and TRBJ2-3): KAGVTQTPRYLIKTRGQQVTLSCSPISGHRSVSWYQQTPGQGLQFLFEYFSETQRNKGNFPGRFSGRQFSNSRSEMNVSTLELGDSALYLCASSLVTSGGGEDTQYFGPGTRLTVL.